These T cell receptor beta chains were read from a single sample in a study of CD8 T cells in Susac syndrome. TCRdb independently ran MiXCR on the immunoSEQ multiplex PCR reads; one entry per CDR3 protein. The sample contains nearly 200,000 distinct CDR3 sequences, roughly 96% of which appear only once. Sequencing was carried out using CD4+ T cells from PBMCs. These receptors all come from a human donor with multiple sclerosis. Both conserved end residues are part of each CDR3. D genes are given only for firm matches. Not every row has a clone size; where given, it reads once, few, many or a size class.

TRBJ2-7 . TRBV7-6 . CASSQTFGTRNEQYF TGTGCCAGCAGCCAAACGTTCGGGACAAGGAACGAGCAGTACTTC
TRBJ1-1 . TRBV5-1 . CASSLEKQGNTEAFF TGCGCCAGCAGCTTGGAAAAACAGGGCAACACTGAAGCTTTCTTT
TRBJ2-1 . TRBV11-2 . CASSPPPEAQGEQFF TGTGCCAGCAGCCCACCTCCGGAGGCGCAGGGTGAGCAGTTCTTC
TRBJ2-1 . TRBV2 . CASSAGETNNEQFF TGTGCCAGCAGTGCCGGGGAGACTAACAATGAGCAGTTCTTC
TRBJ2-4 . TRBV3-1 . CASSHRVPAKNIQYF TGTGCCAGCAGCCACAGGGTTCCGGCCAAAAACATTCAGTACTTC
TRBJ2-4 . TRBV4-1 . CASSQVLAGVFARIQYF TGCGCCAGCAGCCAAGTGCTCGCAGGAGTATTCGCGCGCATTCAGTACTTC
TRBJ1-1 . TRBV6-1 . CASSHRWGKMNTEAFF TGTGCCAGCAGCCACCGGTGGGGAAAAATGAACACTGAAGCTTTCTTT
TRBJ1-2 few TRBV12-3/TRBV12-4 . CASSLAGYYGYTF TGTGCCAGCAGTTTAGCGGGGTACTATGGCTACACCTTC
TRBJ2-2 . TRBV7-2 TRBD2 CANIGGAGELFF TGTGCCAATATCGGGGGGGCCGGGGAGCTGTTTTTT
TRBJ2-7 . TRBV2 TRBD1 CASSWTGTYEQYF TGTGCCAGCAGCTGGACAGGGACCTACGAGCAGTACTTC
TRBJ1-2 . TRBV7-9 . CASSLAGSSNYGYTF TGTGCCAGCAGCTTAGCGGGGAGCTCTAACTATGGCTACACCTTC
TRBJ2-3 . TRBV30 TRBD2 CACSGGAFGTDTQYF TGTGCCTGTAGCGGGGGGGCTTTTGGCACAGATACGCAGTATTTT
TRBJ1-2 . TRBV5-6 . CASSPGPAGYTF TGTGCCAGCAGCCCGGGGCCAGCCGGCTACACCTTC
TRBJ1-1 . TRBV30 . CAWNRQTNTEAFF TGTGCCTGGAACCGGCAGACGAACACTGAAGCTTTCTTT
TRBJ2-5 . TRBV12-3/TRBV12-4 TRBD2 CASNLAGGPGETQYF TGTGCCAGCAATCTAGCGGGAGGGCCGGGTGAGACCCAGTACTTC
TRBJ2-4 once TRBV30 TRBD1 CAWTLGQGAGNIQYF TGTGCCTGGACCCTAGGACAGGGGGCGGGAAACATTCAGTACTTC
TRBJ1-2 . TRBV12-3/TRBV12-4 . CASSLRHLGGYTF TGTGCCAGCAGCCTCCGGCACCTCGGGGGCTACACCTTC
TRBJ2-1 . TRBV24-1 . CATSDSGTAKYNEQFF TGTGCCACCAGTGATTCCGGGACGGCAAAGTACAATGAGCAGTTCTTC
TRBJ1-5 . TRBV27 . CASSFGQLNQPQHF TGTGCCAGCAGTTTCGGACAGCTCAATCAGCCCCAGCATTTT
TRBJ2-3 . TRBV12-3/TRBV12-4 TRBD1 CASSLYTGGTDTQYF TGTGCCAGCAGTTTATATACAGGGGGAACAGATACGCAGTATTTT
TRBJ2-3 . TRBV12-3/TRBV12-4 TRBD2 CASSLRLAGGSQYF TGTGCCAGCAGTTTAAGACTAGCGGGAGGATCGCAGTATTTT
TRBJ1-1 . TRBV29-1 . CSVAVGTTEAFF TGCAGCGTTGCCGTAGGGACCACTGAAGCTTTCTTT
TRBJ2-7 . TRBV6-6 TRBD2 CASSLAGAPYEQYF TGTGCCAGCAGTCTAGCGGGAGCTCCCTACGAGCAGTACTTC
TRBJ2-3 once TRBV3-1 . CASSQDLVQGGTQYF TGTGCCAGCAGCCAAGATCTGGTGCAGGGTGGTACGCAGTATTTT
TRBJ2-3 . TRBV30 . CAWSRGGNTQYF TGTGCCTGGAGTAGAGGAGGGAATACGCAGTATTTT
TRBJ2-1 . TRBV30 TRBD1 CAWDRGGYNEQFF TGTGCCTGGGACAGGGGGGGATACAATGAGCAGTTCTTC
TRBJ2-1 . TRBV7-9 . CASSPRGSRDHEQFF TGTGCCAGCAGCCCCCGGGGTAGCAGGGACCATGAGCAGTTCTTC
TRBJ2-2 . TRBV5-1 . CASSLLWPRLEGELFF TGCGCCAGCAGCTTACTATGGCCGCGGCTAGAGGGGGAGCTGTTTTTT
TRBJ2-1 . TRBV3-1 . CASSRAVLGVSYNEQFF TGTGCCAGCAGCCGAGCTGTCTTGGGGGTTTCCTACAATGAGCAGTTCTTC
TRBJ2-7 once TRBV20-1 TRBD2 CSAFGGGYEQYF TGCAGTGCTTTTGGGGGGGGATACGAGCAGTACTTC
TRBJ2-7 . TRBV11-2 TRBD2 CASSIPPAGGYEQYF TGTGCCAGCAGCATCCCTCCAGCGGGAGGCTACGAGCAGTACTTC
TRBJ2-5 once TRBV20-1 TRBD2 CSAATSGGGETQYF TGCAGTGCCGCGACTAGCGGGGGAGGAGAGACCCAGTACTTC
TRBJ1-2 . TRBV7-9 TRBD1 CASSLGQQYGYTF TGTGCCAGCAGCTTGGGACAGCAGTATGGCTACACCTTC
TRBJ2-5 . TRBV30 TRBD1 CAWSVGQGGRETQYF TGTGCCTGGAGTGTCGGACAGGGGGGACGGGAGACCCAGTACTTC
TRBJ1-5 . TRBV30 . CAWSGSRNQPQHF TGTGCCTGGAGTGGCAGCCGCAATCAGCCCCAGCATTTT
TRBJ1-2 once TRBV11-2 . CASSPLVAGAHYGYTF TGTGCCAGCAGCCCATTAGTCGCAGGGGCCCACTATGGCTACACCTTC
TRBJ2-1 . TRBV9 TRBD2 CASSVGVSGRWNEQFF TGTGCCAGCAGCGTAGGTGTTAGCGGGAGGTGGAATGAGCAGTTCTTC
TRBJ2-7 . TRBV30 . CAWTIGQVYEQYF TGTGCCTGGACTATCGGACAAGTCTACGAGCAGTACTTC
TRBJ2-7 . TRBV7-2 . CASSSNPGVQYF TGTGCCAGCAGCTCAAACCCCGGTGTGCAGTACTTC
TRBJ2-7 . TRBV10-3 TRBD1 CAISAQGDYEQYF TGTGCCATCAGTGCACAGGGGGACTACGAGCAGTACTTC
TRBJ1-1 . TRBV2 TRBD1 CASSGDRSYTEAFF TGTGCCAGCAGCGGGGACAGATCATACACTGAAGCTTTCTTT
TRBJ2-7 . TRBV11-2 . CASSLVGRGRISSYEQYF TGTGCCAGCAGCTTAGTTGGCCGAGGGCGCATAAGCTCCTACGAGCAGTACTTC